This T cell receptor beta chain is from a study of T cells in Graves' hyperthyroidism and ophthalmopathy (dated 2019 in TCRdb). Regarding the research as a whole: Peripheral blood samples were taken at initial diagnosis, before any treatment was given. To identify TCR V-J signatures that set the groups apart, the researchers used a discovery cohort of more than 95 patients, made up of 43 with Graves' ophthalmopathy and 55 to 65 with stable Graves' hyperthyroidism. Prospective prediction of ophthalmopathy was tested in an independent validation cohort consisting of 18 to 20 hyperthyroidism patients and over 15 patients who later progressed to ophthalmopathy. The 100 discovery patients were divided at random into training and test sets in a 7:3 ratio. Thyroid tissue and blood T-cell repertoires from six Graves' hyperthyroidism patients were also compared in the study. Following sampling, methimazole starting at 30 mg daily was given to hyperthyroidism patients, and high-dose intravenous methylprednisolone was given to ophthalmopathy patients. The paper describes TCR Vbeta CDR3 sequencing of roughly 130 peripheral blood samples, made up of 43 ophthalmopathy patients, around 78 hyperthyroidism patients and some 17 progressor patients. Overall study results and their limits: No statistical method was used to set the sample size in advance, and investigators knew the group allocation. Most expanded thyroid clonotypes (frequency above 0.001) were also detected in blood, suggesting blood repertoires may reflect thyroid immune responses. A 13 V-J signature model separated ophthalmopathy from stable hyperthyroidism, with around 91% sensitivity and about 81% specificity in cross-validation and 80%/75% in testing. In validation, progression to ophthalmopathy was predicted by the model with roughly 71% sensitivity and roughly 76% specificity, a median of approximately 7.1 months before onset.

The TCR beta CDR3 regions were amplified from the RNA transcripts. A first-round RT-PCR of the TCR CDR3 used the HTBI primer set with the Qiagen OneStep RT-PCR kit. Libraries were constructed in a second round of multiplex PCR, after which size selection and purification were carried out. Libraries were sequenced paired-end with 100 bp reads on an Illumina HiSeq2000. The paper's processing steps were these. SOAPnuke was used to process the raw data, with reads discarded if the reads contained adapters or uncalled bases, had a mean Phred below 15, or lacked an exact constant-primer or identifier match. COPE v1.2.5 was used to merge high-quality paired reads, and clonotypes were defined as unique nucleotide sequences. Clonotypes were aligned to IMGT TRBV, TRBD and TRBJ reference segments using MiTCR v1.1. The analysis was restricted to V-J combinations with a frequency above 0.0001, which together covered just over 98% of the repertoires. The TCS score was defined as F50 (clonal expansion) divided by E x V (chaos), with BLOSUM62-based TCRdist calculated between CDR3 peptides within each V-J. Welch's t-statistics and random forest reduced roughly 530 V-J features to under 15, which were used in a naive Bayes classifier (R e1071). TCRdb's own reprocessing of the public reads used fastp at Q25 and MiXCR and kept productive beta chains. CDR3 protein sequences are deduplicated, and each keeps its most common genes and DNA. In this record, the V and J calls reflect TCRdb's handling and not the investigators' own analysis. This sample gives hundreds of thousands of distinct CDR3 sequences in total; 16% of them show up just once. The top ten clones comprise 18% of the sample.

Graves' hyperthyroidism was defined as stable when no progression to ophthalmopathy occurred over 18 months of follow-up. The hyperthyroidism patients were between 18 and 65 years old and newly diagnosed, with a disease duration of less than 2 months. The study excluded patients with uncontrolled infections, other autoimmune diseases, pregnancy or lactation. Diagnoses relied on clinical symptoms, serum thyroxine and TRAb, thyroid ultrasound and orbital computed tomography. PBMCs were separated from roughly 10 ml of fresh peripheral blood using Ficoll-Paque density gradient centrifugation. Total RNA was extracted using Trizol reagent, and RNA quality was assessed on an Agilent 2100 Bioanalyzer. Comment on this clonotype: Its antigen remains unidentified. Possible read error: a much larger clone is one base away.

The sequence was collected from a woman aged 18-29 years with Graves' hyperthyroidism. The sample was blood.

Read as DNA, the sequence is TGTGCCAGCAGCCGGGACAGGAACTCCTACGCGCAGTACTTC. This translates into CASSRDRNSYAQYF. This receptor chain uses TRBV5-6 and TRBJ2-7, with TRBD1 matching 8 junction bases. The CDR3 numbers 14 residues from cysteine through phenylalanine. The CDR3 DNA has 42 bases and is translated from base 1. The CDR1 and CDR2 encoded by the germline V gene are SGHDT and YYEEEE.